The rows below give T cell receptor beta chains drawn from one sample of a study of CD8 T cells in Susac syndrome. Each CDR3 protein gets one entry after TCRdb re-called the immunoSEQ multiplex PCR reads with MiXCR. The data contain under 200,000 distinct CDR3 sequences, around 94% of them seen just once; the ten biggest clones take up around 0.14%. The material sequenced was CD4+ T cells from PBMCs. These receptors came from a human donor in good health. Each CDR3 is given with its conserved first and last residue. Each record gives: V gene, CDR3 protein.

v_gene: TRBV7-3; CDR3aa: CASSLSRDGGTEAFF
v_gene: TRBV29-1; CDR3aa: CSVEWGTVPGYTF
v_gene: TRBV30; CDR3aa: CAWSVRGAVGNQPQHF
v_gene: TRBV20-1; CDR3aa: CSAERGGRQETQYF
v_gene: TRBV5-6; CDR3aa: CASSLVGPSYTF
v_gene: TRBV3-1; CDR3aa: CASSRLYTDTQYF
v_gene: TRBV12-3/TRBV12-4; CDR3aa: CASSLMGSQETQYF
v_gene: TRBV18; CDR3aa: CASSPPNGQETQYF
v_gene: TRBV27; CDR3aa: CASSLLGHKQGVDEQYF
v_gene: TRBV23-1; CDR3aa: CASSQSAPRQWADTQYF
v_gene: TRBV3-1; CDR3aa: CASSQVPRNSPLHF
v_gene: TRBV15; CDR3aa: CATSRPSYEQYF
v_gene: TRBV4-3; CDR3aa: CASSQTGDDSPLHF
v_gene: TRBV2; CDR3aa: CASRREVGNEQFF
v_gene: TRBV20-1; CDR3aa: CSARVLGAEDTQYF
v_gene: TRBV5-1; CDR3aa: CASSLVAGGVVDEQFF
v_gene: TRBV4-2; CDR3aa: CASSQDFGSFNEQFF
v_gene: TRBV5-1; CDR3aa: CASSSGQGNDYGYTF
v_gene: TRBV4-3; CDR3aa: CASSPTLRPRGSGELFF
v_gene: TRBV20-1; CDR3aa: CSARDDRGSSDTQYF
v_gene: TRBV2; CDR3aa: CASSGRKGDEQFF
v_gene: TRBV7-9; CDR3aa: CASSPTTLNTEAFF
v_gene: TRBV25-1; CDR3aa: CASSALVETGELFF